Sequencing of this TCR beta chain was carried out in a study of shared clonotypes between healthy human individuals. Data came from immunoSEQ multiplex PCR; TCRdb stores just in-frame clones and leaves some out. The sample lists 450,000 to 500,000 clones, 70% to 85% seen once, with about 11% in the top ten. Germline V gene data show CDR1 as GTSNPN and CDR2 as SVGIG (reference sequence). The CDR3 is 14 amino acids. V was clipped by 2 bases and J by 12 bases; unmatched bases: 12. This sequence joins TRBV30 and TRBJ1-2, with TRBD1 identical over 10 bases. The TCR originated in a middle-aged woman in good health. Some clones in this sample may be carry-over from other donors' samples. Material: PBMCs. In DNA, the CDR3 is TGTGCCTGGAGTAGGGGACAGGGGCTCTCAGATAACACCTTC. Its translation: CAWSRGQGLSDNTF.